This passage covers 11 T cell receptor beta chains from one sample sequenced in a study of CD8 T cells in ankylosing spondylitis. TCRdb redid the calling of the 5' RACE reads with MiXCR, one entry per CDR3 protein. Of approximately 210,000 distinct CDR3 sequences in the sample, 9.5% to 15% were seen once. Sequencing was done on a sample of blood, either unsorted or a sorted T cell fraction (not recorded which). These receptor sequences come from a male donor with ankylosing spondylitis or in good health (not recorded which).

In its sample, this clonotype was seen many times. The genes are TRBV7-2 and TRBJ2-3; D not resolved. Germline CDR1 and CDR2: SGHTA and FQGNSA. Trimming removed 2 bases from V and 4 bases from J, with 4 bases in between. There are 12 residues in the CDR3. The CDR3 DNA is TGTGCCAGCAGCTTAAATGCAGATACGCAGTATTTT. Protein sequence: CASSLNADTQYF.

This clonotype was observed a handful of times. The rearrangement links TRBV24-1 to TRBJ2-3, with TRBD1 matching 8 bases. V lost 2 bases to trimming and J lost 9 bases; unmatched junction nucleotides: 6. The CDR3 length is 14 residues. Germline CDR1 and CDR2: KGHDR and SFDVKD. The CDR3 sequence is CATSDSGQGETQYF. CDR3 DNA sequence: TGTGCCACCAGTGATTCCGGACAGGGAGAAACGCAGTATTTT.

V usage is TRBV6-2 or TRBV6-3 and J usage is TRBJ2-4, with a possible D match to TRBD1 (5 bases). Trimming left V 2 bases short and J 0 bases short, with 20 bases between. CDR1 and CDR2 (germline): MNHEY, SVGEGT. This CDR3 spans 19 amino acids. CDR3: CASSYAEGQGYLAKNIQYF. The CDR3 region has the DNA TGTGCCAGCAGTTACGCAGAAGGGCAGGGCTACCTAGCCAAAAACATTCAGTACTTC.

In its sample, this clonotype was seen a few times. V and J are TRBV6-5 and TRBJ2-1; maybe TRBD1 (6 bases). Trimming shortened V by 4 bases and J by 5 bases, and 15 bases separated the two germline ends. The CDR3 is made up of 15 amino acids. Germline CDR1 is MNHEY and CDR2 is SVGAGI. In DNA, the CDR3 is TGTGCCAGCAGTTCAAAACAGGGTACGGACAATGAGCAGTTCTTC. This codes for CASSSKQGTDNEQFF.

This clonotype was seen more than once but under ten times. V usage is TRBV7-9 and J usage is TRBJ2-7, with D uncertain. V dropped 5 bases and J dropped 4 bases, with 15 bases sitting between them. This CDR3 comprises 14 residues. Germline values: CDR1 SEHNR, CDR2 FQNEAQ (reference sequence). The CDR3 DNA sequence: TGTGCCAGCAGCGGGGTGAACGGGTTATACGAGCAGTACTTC. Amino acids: CASSGVNGLYEQYF.

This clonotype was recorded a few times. CDR3: CASSLATGMDTEAFF. CDR3 nucleotides: TGTGCCAGCAGCTTAGCGACAGGGATGGACACTGAAGCTTTCTTT. The chain links TRBV7-9 to TRBJ1-1; 7 bases are shared with TRBD1. There are 15 residues in the CDR3. The germline V gene has CDR1 SEHNR and CDR2 FQNEAQ (reference sequence). V dropped 0 bases and J dropped 3; count of bases not matched to a gene: 4. Filled out from reference TRBV7-9 and TRBJ1-1, the complete variable domain reads DTGVSQNPRHKITKRGQNVTFRCDPISEHNRLYWYRQTLGQGPEFLTYFQNEAQLEKSRLLSDRFSAERPKGSFSTLEIQRTEQGDSAMYLCASSLATGMDTEAFFGQGTRLTVV.

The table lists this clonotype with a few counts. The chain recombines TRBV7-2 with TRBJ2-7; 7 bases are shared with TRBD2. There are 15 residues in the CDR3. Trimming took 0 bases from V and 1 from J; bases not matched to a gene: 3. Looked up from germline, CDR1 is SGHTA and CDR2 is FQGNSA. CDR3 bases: TGTGCCAGCAGCTTAGCGGGAGGGGTTTCCTACGAGCAGTACTTC. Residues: CASSLAGGVSYEQYF.

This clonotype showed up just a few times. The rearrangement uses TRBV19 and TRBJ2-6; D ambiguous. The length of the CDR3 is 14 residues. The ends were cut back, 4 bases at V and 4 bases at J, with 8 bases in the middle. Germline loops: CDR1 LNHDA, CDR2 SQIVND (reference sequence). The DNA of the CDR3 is TGTGCCAGTAGTAGTCTACGGGGGGCCAACGTCCTGACTTTC. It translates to CASSSLRGANVLTF.

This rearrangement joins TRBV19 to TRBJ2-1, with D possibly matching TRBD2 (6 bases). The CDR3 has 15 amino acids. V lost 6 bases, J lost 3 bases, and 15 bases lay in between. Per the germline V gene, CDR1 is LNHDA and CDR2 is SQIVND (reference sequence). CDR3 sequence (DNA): TGTGCCAGTAGCGCCCGCAGCGGGTACTACAATGAGCAGTTCTTC. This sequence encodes CASSARSGYYNEQFF.

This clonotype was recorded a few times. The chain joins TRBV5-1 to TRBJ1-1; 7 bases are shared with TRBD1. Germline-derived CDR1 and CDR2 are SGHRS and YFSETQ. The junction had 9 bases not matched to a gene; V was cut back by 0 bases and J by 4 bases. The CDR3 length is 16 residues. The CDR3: CASSLETRQGGTEAFF. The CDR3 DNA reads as TGCGCCAGCAGCTTGGAGACCCGACAGGGAGGCACTGAAGCTTTCTTT.

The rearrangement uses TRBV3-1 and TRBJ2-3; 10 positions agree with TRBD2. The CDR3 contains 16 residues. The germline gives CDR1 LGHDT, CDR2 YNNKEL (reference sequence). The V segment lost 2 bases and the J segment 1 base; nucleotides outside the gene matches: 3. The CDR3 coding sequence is TGTGCCAGCAGCCAAAGCGGGGGGGCAGGCACAGATACGCAGTATTTT. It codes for CASSQSGGAGTDTQYF.